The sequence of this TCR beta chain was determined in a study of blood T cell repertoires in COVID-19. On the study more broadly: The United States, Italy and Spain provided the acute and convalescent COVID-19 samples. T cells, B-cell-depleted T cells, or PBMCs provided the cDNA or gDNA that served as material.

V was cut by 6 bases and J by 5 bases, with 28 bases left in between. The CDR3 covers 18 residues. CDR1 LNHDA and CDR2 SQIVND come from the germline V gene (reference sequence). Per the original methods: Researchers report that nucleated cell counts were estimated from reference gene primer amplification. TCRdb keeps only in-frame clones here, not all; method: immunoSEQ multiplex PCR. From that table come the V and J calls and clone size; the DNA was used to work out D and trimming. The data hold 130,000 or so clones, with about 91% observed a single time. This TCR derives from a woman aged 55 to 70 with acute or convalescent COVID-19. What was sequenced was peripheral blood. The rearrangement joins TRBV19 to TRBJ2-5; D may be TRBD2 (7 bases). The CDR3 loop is CASSSSKVGGHGGETQYF. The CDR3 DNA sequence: TGTGCCAGTAGCTCATCAAAGGTCGGGGGGCACGGCGGGGAGACCCAGTACTTC.